This T cell receptor beta chain was sequenced for a study of blood T cell repertoires in COVID-19. Overall study: Acute and convalescent COVID-19 samples came from the United States, Italy and Spain.

The germline CDR1 and CDR2 sequences are SGHNT and YENEEA. The CDR3 is 16 amino acids. A remark on this clone: The germline gene is not matched at one end of the junction; a read error may be the cause.

Enrolled through a virtual design, the participants were between roughly 18 and 100 years of age and came from about two dozen US areas. Participant reports of clinical history set cohort assignment. Methods used by the authors: Quantification of nucleated cells was approximated via reference gene primer amplification. The protocol was immunoSEQ multiplex PCR, while the TCRdb copy is restricted to in-frame clones and leaves out a portion. V and J calls plus clone size are reproduced from that table; the DNA served to infer D and trimming. The sample includes 150,000 to 200,000 clones, roughly 88% of them seen just once.

This clonotype originated in a woman aged 60-70 years who had recovered from COVID-19. Material for sequencing was PBMCs or T cells enriched from blood (not recorded which). The chain recombines TRBV11-3 with TRBJ2-3; no reliable D call. CDR3 residues: CETPNERILDTDTQYF. In DNA, the CDR3 is TGCGAGACCCCCAACGAGAGGATATTAGACACAGATACGCAGTATTTT.